One sample yielded the 21 T cell receptor beta chains listed below, sequenced in a study of PD-1 blockade in classical Hodgkin lymphoma (dated by TCRdb to the early 2020s). Receptor amplification or capture employed the immunoSEQ multiplex PCR assay. The immuneACCESS repertoire file appears here via TCRdb, limited to in-frame rearrangements. These files lack a portion of the clones; in checked studies, under half of the deficit traces to unresolved V genes, and the cause of the others is not known. Present in this sample are 85,000 to 90,000 clones, approximately 90% of which were seen just once. The ten top clones hold 2.9% of the sample. The time point label, as the study defines it: cycle 4 day 1 (C4D1), after 5 to 7 weeks of nivolumab. Every trial patient had relapsed after autologous stem cell transplantation, and cohorts A, B and C differed in prior brentuximab vedotin exposure. The specimen was peripheral blood mononuclear cells (PBMCs), collected before the fourth cycle of nivolumab. All receptors derive from a human donor with classical Hodgkin lymphoma.

V gene TRBV6-5 combines with J gene TRBJ1-1; TRBD1 matches 7 bases. CDR3 length equals 14 residues. Germline V lookup: CDR1 MNHEY, CDR2 SVGAGI. Trimming at V came to 2 bases and at J to 6 bases, leaving 6 bases not matched to a gene. As DNA, the CDR3 is TGTGCCAGCAGTTACGGGGCAACAGGGGCTGAAGCTTTCTTT. Translating it yields CASSYGATGAEAFF.

The chain links TRBV4-3 to TRBJ2-2; D gene unclear. CDR3 length: 20 amino acids. Trimming removed 2 bases from V and 2 bases from J, with 24 bases in between. CDR1 and CDR2 from the germline V gene are LGHNA and YSLEER. The CDR3 sequence: CASSQSGVQTPRFNTGELFF. CDR3 DNA: TGCGCCAGCAGCCAATCCGGAGTACAGACCCCCAGGTTTAACACCGGGGAGCTGTTTTTT.

The V gene is TRBV19, the J gene TRBJ2-7; D might be TRBD1 (5 bases). Trimming pared 9 bases from V and 0 bases from J, leaving 12 bases between. CDR1 is LNHDA, CDR2 SQIVND, per germline (reference sequence). The CDR3 runs to 13 residues. The CDR3 sequence is CASKTDSSYEQYF. CDR3 nucleotide sequence: TGTGCCAGCAAGACAGATAGCTCCTACGAGCAGTACTTC.

This clone was seen only a few times. The genes are TRBV4-2 and TRBJ2-7, with 11 nucleotides matching TRBD2. The CDR3 is 17 amino acids. Germline V gives CDR1 LGHNA, CDR2 YNFKEQ. V shed 3 bases, J shed 3 bases, and the junction held 10 bases outside the gene matches. This CDR3 reads CASSQVTGTSGLYEQYF. The DNA of the CDR3 is TGTGCCAGCAGCCAGGTCACCGGGACTAGCGGCCTCTACGAGCAGTACTTC.

The rearrangement joins TRBV19 to TRBJ2-7; D possibly matches TRBD1 or TRBD2 (5 bases each). V dropped 3 bases and J dropped 6 bases, with 24 bases sitting between them. Germline-derived CDR1 and CDR2 are LNHDA and SQIVND (reference sequence). There are 17 residues in the CDR3. The CDR3, as DNA: TGTGCCAGTAGTATCCATCTGGCGCCGGGACGGCTCCCCGAGCAGTACTTC. Translating gives CASSIHLAPGRLPEQYF.

The gene calls are TRBV28 and TRBJ1-5; D remains ambiguous. The CDR3 extends over 14 amino acids. Germline loops: CDR1 MDHEN, CDR2 SYDVKM. V shed 3 bases and J shed 5 bases, with 11 bases lying between them. In DNA form, the CDR3 reads TGTGCCAGCAGTTTTGCGGGGATGGATCAGCCCCAGCATTTT. Residues: CASSFAGMDQPQHF.

The gene calls are TRBV10-3 and TRBJ2-2, with D tentatively TRBD2 (6 bases). The CDR3 is made up of 14 amino acids. In germline, CDR1 is ENHRY, CDR2 SYGVKD. V was trimmed by 3 bases and J by 5 bases, leaving 10 bases between them. CDR3 sequence (DNA): TGTGCCATCAGTGAATGGGGGGTAACCGGGGAGCTGTTTTTT. Protein: CAISEWGVTGELFF.

CDR3 loop: CASSPPQGSNQPQHF. The CDR3 DNA is TGTGCCAGCAGCCCCCCACAGGGGAGCAATCAGCCCCAGCATTTT. V usage is TRBV28 and J usage is TRBJ1-5, with TRBD1 identical over 7 bases. The ends lost 6 bases at V and 1 base at J; junction bases unmatched: 6. Per the germline V gene, CDR1 is MDHEN and CDR2 is SYDVKM. This CDR3 region has 15 residues.

This chain links TRBV6-6 with TRBJ1-1; tentatively, D is TRBD1 (6 bases). The CDR3 has 15 amino acids. Germline CDR1 and CDR2: MNHNY and SVGAGI (reference sequence). Trimming stripped 2 bases from V and 5 bases from J, with 15 bases between. The CDR3 is CASSYRTDGGTEAFF. The CDR3 region has the DNA TGTGCCAGCAGTTACAGGACAGACGGCGGGACTGAAGCTTTCTTT.

This sequence joins TRBV4-2 and TRBJ1-2; 10 nucleotides match TRBD1. Germline V lookup: CDR1 LGHNA, CDR2 YNFKEQ. The CDR3 extends over 17 amino acids. The V segment lost 3 bases and the J segment 5 bases; nucleotides outside the gene matches: 12. The CDR3 nucleotides read TGTGCCAGCAGCCATACTAATTCGTGGGGACAGGGGTATGGCTACACCTTC. It translates to CASSHTNSWGQGYGYTF.

This chain joins TRBV4-2 and TRBJ2-7, with D perhaps matching TRBD1 (5 bases). The CDR3 has 13 amino acids. Per germline, CDR1 LGHNA and CDR2 YNFKEQ. V was trimmed by 4 bases and J by 3 bases, leaving 10 bases between them. The CDR3, as DNA: TGTGCCAGCAGCCCCGACAGAGACTACGAGCAGTACTTC. Its translation is CASSPDRDYEQYF.

The chain carries TRBV6-1 and TRBJ1-5; 9 bases match TRBD1. V trimming: 7 bases; J trimming: 1 base; junction bases outside the gene matches: 2. CDR3 length: 14 residues. Germline V gene data show CDR1 as MNHNS and CDR2 as SASEGT. The CDR3: CASTGTGSNQPQHF. CDR3 coding DNA: TGTGCCAGCACCGGGACAGGGAGCAATCAGCCCCAGCATTTT.

The chain links TRBV5-6 to TRBJ2-1; no clear D. The CDR3 spans 13 residues. Germline CDR1 SGHDT, CDR2 YYEEEE. V was clipped by 4 bases and J by 6 bases, with 11 bases between them. CDR3 coding DNA: TGTGCCAGCAGCCAGGACGGACCCAATGAGCAGTTCTTC. The encoded protein is CASSQDGPNEQFF.

This clone has a single count. CDR3 loop: CASSKSGQANEKLFF. The CDR3 region has the DNA TGTGCCAGCAGTAAGAGTGGGCAGGCTAATGAAAAACTGTTTTTT. The chain uses TRBV27 and TRBJ1-4; D unresolved. V lost 5 bases and J 3 bases, leaving 13 bases between the germline ends. The CDR3 totals 15 residues. Germline CDR1 and CDR2: MNHEY and SMNVEV (reference sequence).

The V gene is TRBV5-4, the J gene TRBJ2-5; the D is unclear. Germline assignment: CDR1 SGHNT and CDR2 YYREEE (reference sequence). The CDR3 runs to 14 residues. The V gene lost 0 bases and the J gene lost 2 bases, with 8 bases spanning the gap. Written as DNA, the CDR3 is TGTGCCAGCAGCTTGGAAGCCAGGCAAGAGACCCAGTACTTC. Translated, it gives CASSLEARQETQYF.

This sequence joins TRBV7-6 and TRBJ1-4, with 9 bases that match TRBD1. Per germline, CDR1 SGHVS and CDR2 FNYEAQ. V trimming: 0 bases; J trimming: 10 bases; junction bases outside the gene matches: 6. The CDR3 consists of 15 residues. The CDR3 sequence is CASSLAGQGFGKLFF. CDR3 DNA sequence: TGTGCCAGCAGCTTAGCCGGACAGGGGTTCGGAAAACTGTTTTTT.

This clone was counted a few times. The chain has TRBV5-1 and TRBJ2-7; D uncertain. Germline V CDR1 and CDR2: SGHRS, YFSETQ. V was cut by 4 bases and J by 3 bases, with 5 bases left in between. The CDR3 spans 11 residues. CDR3 DNA sequence: TGCGCCAGCAGCAGCGACTACGAGCAGTACTTC. Amino acids: CASSSDYEQYF.

The chain uses TRBV7-8 and TRBJ2-7; TRBD1 matches at 7 bases. CDR1 is SGHVS and CDR2 is FQNEAQ in the germline V gene. There are 17 residues in the CDR3. Trimming took 3 bases from V and 4 from J; bases not matched to a gene: 15. As DNA, the CDR3 is TGTGCCAGCAGCTTCTTCGCGAAAAGGACAGGCAGGTACGAGCAGTACTTC. It specifies CASSFFAKRTGRYEQYF.

The rearrangement uses TRBV15 and TRBJ2-3; maybe TRBD2 (5 bases). Germline V CDR1 and CDR2: LNHNV, YYDKDF (reference sequence). The ends were cut back, 1 base at V and 0 bases at J, with 14 bases in the middle. The CDR3 contains 17 residues. The CDR3 region is CATSRGTSPSSTDTQYF. The CDR3 nucleotides are TGTGCCACCAGCAGAGGTACTAGTCCCTCTAGCACAGATACGCAGTATTTT.

The chain carries TRBV4-1 and TRBJ2-1; 8 nucleotides line up with TRBD2. The trim removed 6 bases at V and 5 bases at J, leaving 18 bases unmatched. Germline lookup yields CDR1 MGHRA and CDR2 YSYEKL. The CDR3 runs to 18 residues. This chain's CDR3 is CASRPGLAPNPWDNEQFF. CDR3 DNA: TGCGCCAGCAGACCTGGACTAGCACCGAACCCCTGGGACAATGAGCAGTTCTTC.

This clone was observed a handful of times. The V call is TRBV19, the J call TRBJ1-1; D might be TRBD1 (5 bases). The CDR3 runs to 13 residues. CDR1 is LNHDA, CDR2 SQIVND, per germline (reference sequence). The V gene lost 7 bases and the J gene lost 5 bases, with 14 bases spanning the gap. CDR3 sequence: CASNPGAGTEAFF. In DNA, the CDR3 is TGTGCCAGTAACCCCGGGGCCGGGACTGAAGCTTTCTTT.